This passage covers 5 T cell receptor beta chains from one sample sequenced in a study of shared clonotypes between healthy human individuals. The table came from immunoSEQ multiplex PCR; TCRdb's copy has only in-frame clones and leaves some out. The sample holds about 680,000 clones, 74% seen once. Sequencing input: memory CD4+ T cells sorted from blood. The subset is: CD45RA-negative fraction. These receptors were obtained from a woman younger than 45 in good health.

V usage is TRBV29-1 and J usage is TRBJ2-3, with 9 nucleotides matching TRBD2. The trim removed 3 bases at V and 0 bases at J, leaving 1 base unmatched. This CDR3 comprises 14 residues. The V gene's germline CDR1 is SQVTM and CDR2 ANQGSEA. CDR3 residues: CSVDSGGSTDTQYF. CDR3 nucleotides: TGCAGCGTTGATAGCGGGGGAAGCACAGATACGCAGTATTTT.

The V and J genes are TRBV5-5 and TRBJ1-2; D is perhaps TRBD1 (5 bases). This CDR3 is 14 amino acids long. The V gene lost 6 bases and the J gene lost 5 bases, with 17 bases spanning the gap. Germline values: CDR1 SGHKS, CDR2 YYEKEE (reference sequence). Here the CDR3 reads CASTLRDGLYGYTF. In nucleotides, the CDR3 is TGTGCCAGCACGTTGCGGGACGGTCTTTATGGCTACACCTTC.

This chain links TRBV28 with TRBJ2-1, with D perhaps matching TRBD2 (5 bases). This CDR3 comprises 14 residues. Germline lookup yields CDR1 MDHEN and CDR2 SYDVKM. With 4 bases removed from V and 8 bases from J, the gap between germline ends came to 15 bases. The chain's CDR3 is CASSYLGGVDEQFF. In DNA, the CDR3 is TGTGCCAGCAGTTACTTAGGAGGTGTAGATGAGCAGTTCTTC. The variable domain in full, completed from reference TRBV28 and TRBJ2-1, reads DVKVTQSSRYLVKRTGEKVFLECVQDMDHENMFWYRQDPGLGLRLIYFSYDVKMKEKGDIPEGYSVSREKKERFSLILESASTNQTSMYLCASSYLGGVDEQFFGPGTRLTVL.

DNA of the CDR3: TGTGCCAGTAGTAGGCGGACAGGGGAGTCCTACGAGCAGTACTTC. The encoded protein is CASSRRTGESYEQYF. The chain couples TRBV19 to TRBJ2-7; 9 bases fit TRBD1. The length of the CDR3 is 15 residues. After removal of 4 bases from V and 1 base from J, the junction contained 5 bases not matched to a gene. Germline assignment: CDR1 LNHDA and CDR2 SQIVND (reference sequence).

The chain employs TRBV9 and TRBJ2-2; 10 bases match TRBD2. Per the germline V gene, CDR1 is SGDLS and CDR2 is YYNGEE. This CDR3 comprises 18 residues. Germline trimming cut 3 bases from V and 4 bases from J; bases unmatched to any gene: 12. The CDR3 nucleotides read TGTGCCAGCAGCGGAGGCTCGCCTAGCGGGAGATCCACCGGGGAGCTGTTTTTT. This translates into CASSGGSPSGRSTGELFF.